Each of the 2 T cell receptor beta chains below was sequenced from the same sample in a study of blood T cell repertoires in COVID-19. TCRdb's copy holds only in-frame clones and misses some; the assay was immunoSEQ multiplex PCR. The sample yields around 210,000 clones, almost 85% seen once. Sequenced input: peripheral blood. Receptor source: a man aged 45-65 years with COVID-19, enrolled during active disease.

This chain links TRBV2 with TRBJ1-3, with 9 bases identical to TRBD1. The length of the CDR3 is 14 residues. V dropped 10 bases and J dropped 2; count of bases not matched to a gene: 6. Germline CDR1 reads SNHLY; CDR2 reads FYNNEI. CDR3 coding DNA: TGTGCCATGCCGGGACAGGGACCTGGAAACACCATATATTTT. Its translation: CAMPGQGPGNTIYF.

The gene calls are TRBV9 and TRBJ2-1; D not certain. The CDR3 extends over 13 amino acids. Germline V gene sequence: CDR1 SGDLS, CDR2 YYNGEE. V was cut by 0 bases and J by 7 bases, with 8 bases left in between. This CDR3 is CASSVGGENEQFF. The CDR3 DNA reads TGTGCCAGCAGCGTAGGCGGTGAGAATGAGCAGTTCTTC.